Following are 26 T cell receptor beta chains from one sample sequenced in a study of post-analysis software for immune sequencing data. General study findings and limits: TRBV5-6, TRBV5-1 and TRBV20-1 belonged to a set of a handful of TRBV segments that were more frequent in patients than controls.

No antigen has been identified for these receptors. Researchers reported that TCR beta cDNA libraries carried unique molecular identifiers. From the PCR reads, TCRdb called clonotypes with MiXCR, one entry per CDR3 protein. The table shows fewer than 550,000 distinct CDR3 sequences, with less than 40% occurring only once. Input material: blood. Every receptor here comes from a girl aged 2-17 years with multiple sclerosis.

This clonotype was seen a handful of times. One end of the junction is discordant with germline, which a read error may explain. The chain employs TRBV5-1 and TRBJ2-4, with D perhaps assigned TRBD1 or TRBD2 (5 bases each). The CDR3 length is 14 residues. The germline gives CDR1 SGHRS, CDR2 YFSETQ. The CDR3 DNA follows: TGCGCCAGCAGCTTAGCCTCGAGGGGAAACATCCAGTACTTC. This gives the protein CASSLASRGNIQYF.

The J gene is TRBJ1-2, the V gene TRBV11-2, with 7 bases matching TRBD1. This CDR3 has 15 amino acids. The germline V gene encodes CDR1 SGHAT and CDR2 FQNNGV. V dropped 5 bases and J dropped 4; count of bases not matched to a gene: 10. CDR3 nucleotides: TGTGCCAGCAGCAAAACCGGGACAGAAGGCTATGGCTACACCTTC. Residues: CASSKTGTEGYGYTF. The full variable domain, rest sourced from reference TRBV11-2 and TRBJ1-2, is EAGVAQSPRYKIIEKRQSVAFWCNPISGHATLYWYQQILGQGPKLLIQFQNNGVVDDSQLPKDRFSAERLKGVDSTLKIQPAKLEDSAVYLCASSKTGTEGYGYTFGSGTRLTVV.

This clonotype was seen a few times. The chain uses TRBV5-6 and TRBJ2-3, with D maybe TRBD1 (7 bases). This CDR3 region has 15 residues. The germline gives CDR1 SGHDT, CDR2 YYEEEE. Trimming stripped 4 bases from V and 2 bases from J, with 14 bases between. The CDR3 sequence: CASSAGQFDTDTQYF. CDR3 DNA sequence: TGTGCCAGCAGCGCGGGACAGTTCGACACAGATACGCAGTATTTT.

This CDR3 reads CASSLYRVIYGYTF. CDR3 sequence (DNA): TGTGCCAGCAGCTTATACAGGGTTATCTATGGCTACACCTTC. The rearrangement uses TRBV5-6 and TRBJ1-2; TRBD1 is a possible D gene (6 bases). Germline-derived CDR1 and CDR2 are SGHDT and YYEEEE. The CDR3 is 14 residues long. Trimming removed 2 bases at V and 4 bases at J, with 12 bases between.

This clonotype turned up a few times. The gene calls are TRBV7-9 and TRBJ1-1; the match to TRBD1 covers 8 bases. Germline V CDR1 and CDR2: SEHNR, FQNEAQ (reference sequence). V lost 6 bases to trimming and J lost 6 bases; unmatched junction nucleotides: 3. CDR3 length: 12 residues. The CDR3 DNA is TGTGCCAGCAGTCTGACAGGGGCTGAAGCTTTCTTT. It is translated as CASSLTGAEAFF.

The CDR3 DNA follows: TGCGCCAGCAGTCCCGGTGGTCTGGGATACGAGCAGTACTTC. It encodes CASSPGGLGYEQYF. V usage is TRBV5-1 and J usage is TRBJ2-7; D ambiguous. CDR1 and CDR2 (germline): SGHRS, YFSETQ. V was clipped by 5 bases and J by 4 bases, with 16 bases between them. The CDR3 is 14 amino acids.

The genes are TRBV5-1 and TRBJ2-5; possibly TRBD2 for D (7 bases). V lost 4 bases and J lost 1, with 17 bases in between. CDR3 length equals 16 residues. Germline V gives CDR1 SGHRS, CDR2 YFSETQ. The CDR3 protein is CASSPGGTGSQETQYF. CDR3 DNA: TGCGCCAGCAGCCCGGGGGGCACCGGGTCCCAAGAGACCCAGTACTTC. Combining the CDR3 with reference TRBV5-1 and TRBJ2-5 gives the whole variable domain KAGVTQTPRYLIKTRGQQVTLSCSPISGHRSVSWYQQTPGQGLQFLFEYFSETQRNKGNFPGRFSGRQFSNSRSEMNVSTLELGDSALYLCASSPGGTGSQETQYFGPGTRLLVL.

This clonotype was found many times. V and J are TRBV3-1 and TRBJ2-5, with D unclear. The CDR3 extends over 16 amino acids. From germline, CDR1 is LGHDT and CDR2 YNNKEL (reference sequence). V was pared by 2 bases and J by 2 bases, with 15 bases between. The CDR3 sequence: CASSQSPARQQETQYF. As DNA, the CDR3 is TGTGCCAGCAGCCAATCCCCAGCACGACAACAAGAGACCCAGTACTTC.

This clonotype was found a few times. The CDR3 reads CASSYQGGTGELFF. The CDR3 DNA is TGTGCCAGCAGTTACCAGGGGGGGACCGGGGAGCTGTTTTTT. V is TRBV28 and J is TRBJ2-2; D could derive from TRBD1 or TRBD2 (7 bases each). This CDR3 contains 14 residues. Trimming shortened V by 4 bases and J by 5 bases, and 11 bases separated the two germline ends. Germline V gene sequence: CDR1 MDHEN, CDR2 SYDVKM.

This chain links TRBV5-8 with TRBJ2-7; maybe TRBD1 (7 bases). The CDR3 spans 15 residues. The V gene lost 4 bases and the J gene lost 7 bases, with 21 bases spanning the gap. From germline, CDR1 is SGHTS and CDR2 YDEGEE. The CDR3 DNA reads TGTGCCAGCAGCGCGGGACAGACTTTCCGGGGGGAGCAGTACTTC. This codes for CASSAGQTFRGEQYF.

As to this clonotype: Just one base apart from a much larger clone, this may be a read error. The chain couples TRBV28 to TRBJ1-1, with D uncertain. V lost 3 bases and J lost 2, with 22 bases in between. Germline-derived CDR1 and CDR2 are MDHEN and SYDVKM. The CDR3 is 18 amino acids. CDR3 coding DNA: TGTGCCAGCAGTTTGGAGACCTATCCCGGAGACCACAACACTGAAGCTTTCTTT. Encoded protein: CASSLETYPGDHNTEAFF.

This clonotype was observed once. This chain joins TRBV5-1 and TRBJ2-3, with TRBD1 matching over 9 bases. With 3 bases clipped from V and 3 bases from J, the junction kept 5 bases outside the gene matches. This CDR3 is built from 15 residues. Germline lookup yields CDR1 SGHRS and CDR2 YFSETQ. The CDR3 DNA reads TGCGCCAGCAGCTGGACAGGGGCAAGGACAGATACGCAGTATTTT. As protein: CASSWTGARTDTQYF.

V usage is TRBV10-3 and J usage is TRBJ1-5, with TRBD1 as a possible D gene (6 bases). The CDR3 covers 13 residues. Germline CDR1 ENHRY, CDR2 SYGVKD. The ends were cut back, 10 bases at V and 10 bases at J, with 20 bases in the middle. This CDR3 is CATVDSGWGPQHF. The CDR3 DNA reads TGTGCCACCGTGGACAGTGGGTGGGGCCCCCAGCATTTT.

The V and J genes are TRBV12-3 or TRBV12-4 and TRBJ1-2, with 7 bases matching TRBD1. The ends lost 7 bases at V and 7 bases at J; junction bases unmatched: 3. This CDR3 region has 11 residues. The CDR3 sequence: CASKTGVGYTF. The CDR3 region has the DNA TGTGCCAGCAAAACAGGGGTTGGCTACACCTTC.

This clonotype has more than one count but fewer than ten. The rearrangement uses TRBV15 and TRBJ2-5, with TRBD1 identical over 8 bases. This CDR3 is 15 amino acids long. V shed 0 bases and J 4 bases; nucleotides not matched to a gene: 4. Germline V CDR1 and CDR2: LNHNV, YYDKDF (reference sequence). CDR3 bases: TGTGCCACCAGCAGAGATTTCAGGGGGCGAGAGACCCAGTACTTC. It codes for CATSRDFRGRETQYF.

The chain combines TRBV5-1 with TRBJ2-5; 10 bases agree with TRBD2. The CDR3 is made up of 15 amino acids. The V gene end was trimmed by 4 bases and the J gene end by 11 bases; junction bases not matched to a gene: 14. CDR1 SGHRS and CDR2 YFSETQ come from the germline V gene. CDR3: CASSLSGGAGNEQYF. As DNA, the CDR3 is TGCGCCAGCAGCCTGAGCGGGGGGGCAGGAAATGAGCAGTACTTC.

This clonotype occurred a few times. The chain recombines TRBV18 with TRBJ2-7; the match to TRBD1 covers 10 bases. V was pared by 2 bases and J by 3 bases, with 1 base of the junction left unmatched. Germline CDR1 reads KGHSH; CDR2 reads LQKENI. This CDR3 spans 14 amino acids. CDR3 DNA sequence: TGTGCCAGCTCACCAGGGGACAGGGGCTACGAGCAGTACTTC. Its protein product is CASSPGDRGYEQYF. Using reference TRBV18 and TRBJ2-7 for the parts outside the CDR3, the full variable domain is NAGVMQNPRHLVRRRGQEARLRCSPMKGHSHVYWYRQLPEEGLKFMVYLQKENIIDESGMPKERFSAEFPKEGPSILRIQQVVRGDSAAYFCASSPGDRGYEQYFGPGTRLTVT.

The chain combines TRBV2 with TRBJ2-7; perhaps D is TRBD1 or TRBD2 (5 bases each). The CDR3 extends over 14 amino acids. Germline-derived CDR1 and CDR2 are SNHLY and FYNNEI. V lost 4 bases, J lost 4 bases, and 14 bases lay in between. In DNA, the CDR3 is TGTGCCAGCAGTGTCCCCCAGGGAGAATACGAGCAGTACTTC. Translation gives CASSVPQGEYEQYF.

Comment on this clonotype: The junction and the germline gene differ at one end; a read error may be behind it. The chain carries TRBV4-2 and TRBJ2-1; 12 positions match TRBD2. Looked up from germline, CDR1 is LGHNA and CDR2 is YNFKEQ. The CDR3 is made up of 17 amino acids. The CDR3 DNA follows: TGTGCCTGCAGCCAGGAACTAGCGGGGGGACAATACAATGAGCAGTTCTTC. Residues: CACSQELAGGQYNEQFF.

The chain is built from TRBV7-9 and TRBJ2-7, with TRBD1 matching 10 bases. The CDR3 consists of 16 residues. The germline V gene has CDR1 SEHNR and CDR2 FQNEAQ (reference sequence). V lost 3 bases and J lost 5; bases outside the gene matches: 10. CDR3 residues: CASSLRAGTGAHEQYF. The CDR3 nucleotides read TGTGCCAGCAGCTTGAGGGCCGGGACAGGGGCCCACGAGCAGTACTTC.

The chain couples TRBV6-6 to TRBJ1-2; 9 nucleotides line up with TRBD1. Germline CDR1 and CDR2: MNHNY and SVGAGI (reference sequence). This CDR3 is 14 amino acids long. V trimming: 5 bases; J trimming: 3 bases; junction bases outside the gene matches: 4. CDR3 amino acids: CASSRQGEDYGYTF. In nucleotides, the CDR3 is TGTGCCAGCAGTCGACAGGGGGAGGACTATGGCTACACCTTC.

The genes are TRBV20-1 and TRBJ1-2; D possibly corresponds to TRBD1 (5 bases). Per the germline V gene, CDR1 is DFQATT and CDR2 is SNEGSKA (reference sequence). The ends were cut back, 1 base at V and 3 bases at J, with 12 bases in the middle. CDR3 size: 14 residues. CDR3 nucleotide sequence: TGCAGTGCTAGAGGTGTGTTGGGGGACTATGGCTACACCTTC. Encoded protein: CSARGVLGDYGYTF.

This clonotype was observed a few times. V gene TRBV20-1 combines with J gene TRBJ1-5; possibly TRBD1 for D (5 bases). This CDR3 spans 18 amino acids. Looked up from germline, CDR1 is DFQATT and CDR2 is SNEGSKA (reference sequence). Trimming left V 0 bases short and J 0 bases short, with 18 bases between. Here the CDR3 DNA reads TGCAGTGCTAGAGAATCGGACAAGCCCGTCTATAGCAATCAGCCCCAGCATTTT. Its translation is CSARESDKPVYSNQPQHF.

This sequence joins TRBV5-4 and TRBJ1-1, with D perhaps TRBD1 (5 bases). From germline, CDR1 is SGHNT and CDR2 YYREEE (reference sequence). Trimming left V 4 bases short and J 8 bases short, with 12 bases between. CDR3 length equals 12 residues. The CDR3 region is CASSLRGPEAFF. In DNA form, the CDR3 reads TGTGCCAGCAGCCTCCGGGGACCCGAAGCTTTCTTT.

This clonotype showed up just a few times. The chain employs TRBV20-1 and TRBJ1-1; D gene uncertain. The CDR3 loop spans 10 amino acids. Trimming took off 4 bases at V and 4 bases at J, with 4 bases between the two ends. Germline CDR1 DFQATT, CDR2 SNEGSKA (reference sequence). For the CDR3, the DNA is TGCAGTGCTATACGCACTGAAGCTTTCTTT. Amino acid sequence: CSAIRTEAFF.

The gene calls are TRBV5-1 and TRBJ2-1; 11 nucleotides line up with TRBD1. Germline CDR1 and CDR2: SGHRS and YFSETQ. There are 17 residues in the CDR3. With 3 bases clipped from V and 9 bases from J, the junction kept 14 bases outside the gene matches. In DNA form, the CDR3 reads TGCGCCAGCAGCTCACCTGGGACAGGGGGAGGGTCCGGTGAGCAGTTCTTC. Its protein is CASSSPGTGGGSGEQFF. Supplemented by reference TRBV5-1 and TRBJ2-1, the full variable domain reads KAGVTQTPRYLIKTRGQQVTLSCSPISGHRSVSWYQQTPGQGLQFLFEYFSETQRNKGNFPGRFSGRQFSNSRSEMNVSTLELGDSALYLCASSSPGTGGGSGEQFFGPGTRLTVL.